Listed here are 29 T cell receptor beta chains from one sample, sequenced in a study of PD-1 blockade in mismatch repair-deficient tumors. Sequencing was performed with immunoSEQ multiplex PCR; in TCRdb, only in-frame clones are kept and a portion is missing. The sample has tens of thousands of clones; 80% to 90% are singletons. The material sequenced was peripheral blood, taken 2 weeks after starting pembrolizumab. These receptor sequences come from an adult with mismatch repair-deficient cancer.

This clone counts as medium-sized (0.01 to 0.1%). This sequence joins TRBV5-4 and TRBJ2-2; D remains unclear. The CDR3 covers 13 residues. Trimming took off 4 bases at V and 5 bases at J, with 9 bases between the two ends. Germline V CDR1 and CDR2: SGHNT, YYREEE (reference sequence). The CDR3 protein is CASSPEPTGELFF. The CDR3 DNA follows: TGTGCCAGCAGCCCCGAACCGACCGGGGAGCTGTTTTTT. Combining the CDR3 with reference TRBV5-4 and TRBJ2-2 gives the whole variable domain ETGVTQSPTHLIKTRGQQVTLRCSSQSGHNTVSWYQQALGQGPQFIFQYYREEENGRGNFPPRFSGLQFPNYSSELNVNALELDDSALYLCASSPEPTGELFFGEGSRLTVL.

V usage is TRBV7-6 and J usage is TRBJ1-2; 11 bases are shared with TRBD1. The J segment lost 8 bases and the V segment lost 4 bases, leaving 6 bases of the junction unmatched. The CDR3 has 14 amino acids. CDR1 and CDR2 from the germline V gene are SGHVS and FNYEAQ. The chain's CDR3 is CASSYGQGAGGYTF. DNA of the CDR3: TGTGCCAGCAGCTATGGACAGGGGGCTGGCGGCTACACCTTC.

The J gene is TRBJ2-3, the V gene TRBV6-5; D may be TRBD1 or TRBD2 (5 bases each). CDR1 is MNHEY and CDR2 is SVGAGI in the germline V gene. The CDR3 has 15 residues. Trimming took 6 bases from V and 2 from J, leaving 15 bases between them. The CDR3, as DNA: TGTGCCAGCAGGACGGACGCAGGGACCACAGATACGCAGTATTTT. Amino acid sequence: CASRTDAGTTDTQYF.

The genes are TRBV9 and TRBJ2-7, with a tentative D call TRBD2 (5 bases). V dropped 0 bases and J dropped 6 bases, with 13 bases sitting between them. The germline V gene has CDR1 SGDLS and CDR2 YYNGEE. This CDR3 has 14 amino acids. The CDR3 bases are TGTGCCAGCAGCGTAGATCCGGGAAGCCTCGAGCAGTACTTC. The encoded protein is CASSVDPGSLEQYF.

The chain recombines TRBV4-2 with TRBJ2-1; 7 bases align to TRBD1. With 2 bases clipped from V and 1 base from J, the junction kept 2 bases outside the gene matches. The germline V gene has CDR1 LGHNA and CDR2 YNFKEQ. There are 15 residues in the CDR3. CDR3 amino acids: CASSQTGESYNEQFF. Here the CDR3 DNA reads TGTGCCAGCAGCCAAACAGGGGAATCCTACAATGAGCAGTTCTTC.

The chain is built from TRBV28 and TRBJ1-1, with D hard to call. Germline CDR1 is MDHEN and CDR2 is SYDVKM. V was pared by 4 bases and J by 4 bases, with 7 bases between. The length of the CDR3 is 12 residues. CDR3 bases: TGTGCCAGCAGTTCGGCAGTCACTGAAGCTTTCTTT. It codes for CASSSAVTEAFF.

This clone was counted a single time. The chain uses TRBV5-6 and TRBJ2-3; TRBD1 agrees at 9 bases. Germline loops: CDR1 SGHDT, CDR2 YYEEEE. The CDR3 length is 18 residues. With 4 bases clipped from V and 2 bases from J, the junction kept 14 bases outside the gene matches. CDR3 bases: TGTGCCAGCAGCCAGGGACAGGGTTCCACTTGGTTCACAGATACGCAGTATTTT. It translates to CASSQGQGSTWFTDTQYF.

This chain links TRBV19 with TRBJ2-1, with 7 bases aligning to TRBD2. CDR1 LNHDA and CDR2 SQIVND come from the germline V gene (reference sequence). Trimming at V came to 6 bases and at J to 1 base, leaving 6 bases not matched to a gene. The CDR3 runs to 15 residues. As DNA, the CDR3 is TGTGCCAGTAGGCGGCGGGGAGGGTCCTACAATGAGCAGTTCTTC. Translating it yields CASRRRGGSYNEQFF.

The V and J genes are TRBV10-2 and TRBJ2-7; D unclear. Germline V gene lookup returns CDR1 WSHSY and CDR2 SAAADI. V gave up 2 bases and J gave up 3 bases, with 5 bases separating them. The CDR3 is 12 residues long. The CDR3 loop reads CASSEHLYEQYF. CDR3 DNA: TGCGCCAGCAGTGAGCACCTCTACGAGCAGTACTTC.

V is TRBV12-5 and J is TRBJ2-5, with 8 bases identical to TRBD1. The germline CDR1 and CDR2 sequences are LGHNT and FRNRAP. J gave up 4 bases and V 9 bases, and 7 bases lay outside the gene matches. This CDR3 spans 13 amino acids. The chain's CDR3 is CASGTGGVETQYF. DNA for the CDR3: TGTGCTAGCGGAACAGGGGGTGTAGAGACCCAGTACTTC.

Here the CDR3 DNA reads TGTGCCAGCAGTGAGGTGACAGGGGGTACTGAAGCTTTCTTT. Translating gives CASSEVTGGTEAFF. The chain combines TRBV2 with TRBJ1-1, with 9 bases lining up with TRBD1. The germline V gene has CDR1 SNHLY and CDR2 FYNNEI. V trimming: 3 bases; J trimming: 5 bases; junction bases outside the gene matches: 4. This CDR3 is 14 amino acids long.

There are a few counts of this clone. CDR3 region: CASSLADTYEQYF. The CDR3 DNA reads TGTGCCAGCAGCTTAGCCGATACCTACGAGCAGTACTTC. The chain is built from TRBV11-2 and TRBJ2-7; D not certain. This CDR3 spans 13 amino acids. CDR1 and CDR2 (germline): SGHAT, FQNNGV. V lost 1 base and J lost 2, with 6 bases in between.

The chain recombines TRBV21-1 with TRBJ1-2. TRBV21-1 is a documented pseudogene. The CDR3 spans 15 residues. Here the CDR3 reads CASSKGRELPDGYTF. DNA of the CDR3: TGTGCCAGCAGCAAAGGTCGGGAACTGCCTGATGGCTACACCTTC.

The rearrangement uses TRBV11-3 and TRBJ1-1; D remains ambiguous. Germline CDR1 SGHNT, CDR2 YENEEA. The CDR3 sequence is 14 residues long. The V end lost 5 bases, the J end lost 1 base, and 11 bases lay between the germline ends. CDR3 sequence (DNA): TGTGCCAGCAGCCCACGGATTGGGAACACTGAAGCTTTCTTT. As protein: CASSPRIGNTEAFF.

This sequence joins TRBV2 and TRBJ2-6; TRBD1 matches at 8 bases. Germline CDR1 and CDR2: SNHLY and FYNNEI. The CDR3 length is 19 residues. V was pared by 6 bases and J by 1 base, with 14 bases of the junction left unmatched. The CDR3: CASSLRGQGVLSGANVLTF. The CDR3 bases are TGTGCCAGCAGCCTAAGAGGACAGGGTGTTTTATCTGGGGCCAACGTCCTGACTTTC.

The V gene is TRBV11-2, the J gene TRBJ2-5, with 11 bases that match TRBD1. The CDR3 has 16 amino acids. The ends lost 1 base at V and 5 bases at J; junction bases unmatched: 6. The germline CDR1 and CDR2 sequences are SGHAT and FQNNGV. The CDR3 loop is CASSLGTGGVGETQYF. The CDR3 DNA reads TGTGCCAGCAGCTTAGGGACAGGGGGCGTCGGGGAGACCCAGTACTTC.

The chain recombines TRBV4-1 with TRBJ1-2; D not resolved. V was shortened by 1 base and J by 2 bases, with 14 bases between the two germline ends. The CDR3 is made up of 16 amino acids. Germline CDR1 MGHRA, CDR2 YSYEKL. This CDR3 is CASSQAFRYGNYGYTF. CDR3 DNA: TGCGCCAGCAGCCAAGCGTTTCGGTACGGAAACTATGGCTACACCTTC.

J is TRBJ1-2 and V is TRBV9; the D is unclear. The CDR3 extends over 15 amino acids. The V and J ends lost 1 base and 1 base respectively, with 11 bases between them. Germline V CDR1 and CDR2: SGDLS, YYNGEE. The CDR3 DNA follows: TGTGCCAGCAGCGTAAACGCCCACGGTAACTATGGCTACACCTTC. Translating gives CASSVNAHGNYGYTF.

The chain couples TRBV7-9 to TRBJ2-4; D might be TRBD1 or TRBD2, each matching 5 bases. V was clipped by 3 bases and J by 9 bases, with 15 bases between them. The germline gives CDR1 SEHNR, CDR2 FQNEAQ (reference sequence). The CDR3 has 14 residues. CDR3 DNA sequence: TGTGCCAGCAGCTTCGGGGCCACTCGGTCCATTCAGTACTTC. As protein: CASSFGATRSIQYF.

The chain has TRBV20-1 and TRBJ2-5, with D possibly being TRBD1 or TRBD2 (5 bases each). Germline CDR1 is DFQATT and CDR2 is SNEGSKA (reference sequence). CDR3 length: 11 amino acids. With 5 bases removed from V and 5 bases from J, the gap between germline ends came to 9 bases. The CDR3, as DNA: TGCAGTGCTTGGGGGACGGAGACCCAGTACTTC. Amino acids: CSAWGTETQYF.

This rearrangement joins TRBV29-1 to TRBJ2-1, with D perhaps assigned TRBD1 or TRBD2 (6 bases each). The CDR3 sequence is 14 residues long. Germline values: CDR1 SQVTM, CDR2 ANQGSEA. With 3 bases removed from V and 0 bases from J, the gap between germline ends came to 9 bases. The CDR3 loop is CSVDKGGSYNEQFF. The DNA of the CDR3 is TGCAGCGTTGATAAGGGGGGCTCCTACAATGAGCAGTTCTTC.

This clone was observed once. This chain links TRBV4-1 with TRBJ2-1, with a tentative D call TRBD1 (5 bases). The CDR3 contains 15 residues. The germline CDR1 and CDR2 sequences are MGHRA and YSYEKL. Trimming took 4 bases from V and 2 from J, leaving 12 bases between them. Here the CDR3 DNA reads TGCGCCAGCAGCCCACCTGACAGAGCCTACAATGAGCAGTTCTTC. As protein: CASSPPDRAYNEQFF.

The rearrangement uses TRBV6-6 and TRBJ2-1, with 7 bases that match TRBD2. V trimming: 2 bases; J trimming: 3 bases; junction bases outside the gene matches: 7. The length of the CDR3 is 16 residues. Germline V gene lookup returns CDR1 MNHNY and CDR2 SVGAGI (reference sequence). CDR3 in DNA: TGTGCCAGCAGTTACCGAGGACTAGTTAACTACAATGAGCAGTTCTTC. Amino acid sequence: CASSYRGLVNYNEQFF.

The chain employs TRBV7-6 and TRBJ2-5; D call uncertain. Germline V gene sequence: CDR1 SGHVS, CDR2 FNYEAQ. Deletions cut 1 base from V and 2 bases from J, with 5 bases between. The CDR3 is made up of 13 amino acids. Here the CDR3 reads CASSLGRQETQYF. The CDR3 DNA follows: TGTGCCAGCAGCTTAGGCAGGCAAGAGACCCAGTACTTC.

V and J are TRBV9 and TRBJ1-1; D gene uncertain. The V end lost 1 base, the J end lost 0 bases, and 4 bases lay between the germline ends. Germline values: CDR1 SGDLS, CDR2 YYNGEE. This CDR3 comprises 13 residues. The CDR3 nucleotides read TGTGCCAGCAGCGTATCTCTGAACACTGAAGCTTTCTTT. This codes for CASSVSLNTEAFF.

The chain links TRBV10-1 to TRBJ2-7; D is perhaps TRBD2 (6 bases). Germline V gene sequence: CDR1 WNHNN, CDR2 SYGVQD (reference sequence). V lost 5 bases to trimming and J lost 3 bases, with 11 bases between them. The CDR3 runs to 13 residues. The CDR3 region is CASSRGGNYEQYF. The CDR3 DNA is TGCGCCAGCAGTAGGGGAGGTAACTACGAGCAGTACTTC.

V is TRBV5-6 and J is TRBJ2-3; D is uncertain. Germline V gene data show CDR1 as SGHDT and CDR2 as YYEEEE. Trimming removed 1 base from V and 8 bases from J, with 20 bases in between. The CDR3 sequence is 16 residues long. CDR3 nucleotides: TGTGCCAGCAGCTTGTTAAGCCAAGCGACAAGAACTACGCAGTATTTT. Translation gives CASSLLSQATRTTQYF.

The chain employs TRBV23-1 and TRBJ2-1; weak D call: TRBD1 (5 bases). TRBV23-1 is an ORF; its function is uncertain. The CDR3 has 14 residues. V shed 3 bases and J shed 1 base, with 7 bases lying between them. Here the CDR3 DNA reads TGCGCCAGCAGTCATCCAGGGTCCTACAATGAGCAGTTCTTC. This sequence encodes CASSHPGSYNEQFF.

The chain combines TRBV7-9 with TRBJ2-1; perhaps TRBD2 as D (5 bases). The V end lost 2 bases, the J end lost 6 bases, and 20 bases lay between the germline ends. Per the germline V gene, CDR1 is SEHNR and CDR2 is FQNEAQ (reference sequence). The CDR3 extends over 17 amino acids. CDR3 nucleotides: TGTGCCAGCAGCTTATGGTACCTTTGGGGAGAGGGCAATGAGCAGTTCTTC. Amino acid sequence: CASSLWYLWGEGNEQFF.